This TCR beta chain was identified in a study of metastatic and nonmetastatic thyroid tumors. On the study more broadly: Across blood and tumor or nodule tissue, repertoires from malignant and benign thyroid patients were compared with one another.

This clone showed up just once. Its antigen remains unknown. One junction end disagrees with the germline gene, perhaps due to a read error. There are 17 residues in the CDR3. The germline V gene has CDR1 SGHAT and CDR2 FQNNGV. In the authors' methods: The distant-metastasis classifier for papillary thyroid cancer was built from CDR3 differences across clinicopathological groups. MiXCR was used by TCRdb to re-call the PCR reads. The V and J calls and clone size come from TCRdb's table, not from the authors' own analysis. The repertoire holds about 69,000 clones, with 13% to 15% as singletons. Broader study findings: Significantly higher TCR beta diversity was reportedly seen in malignant thyroid tumors than benign nodules, in blood and tumor.

All patients reached thyroid surgery having received no treatment beforehand. The clonotype comes from a male donor with papillary thyroid cancer or a benign thyroid nodule (not recorded which). Some clones in this sample may be carry-over from other donors' samples. The V and J genes are TRBV11-2 and TRBJ2-1, with 13 bases that match TRBD2. Sequencing input: blood. The CDR3 DNA sequence: TGTGCCAGCAGCTCAGGACTAGCGGGAGCGTTTAGCAATGAGCAGTTATTC. The encoded protein is CASSSGLAGAFSNEQLF.